This is a list of T cell receptor beta chains from one sample in a study of blood T cells in healthy people across ages. MiXCR, applied by TCRdb to the 5' RACE reads, yields one record per CDR3 protein. The sample lists 650,000 to 1,000,000 distinct CDR3 sequences, roughly 34% occurring once. Specimen: blood. These receptor sequences come from a man between 18 and 29 years old in good health. Each CDR3 is given without its conserved first and last residue. Fields, in order: V gene, J gene, CDR3 protein.

>TRBV4-2|TRBJ1-2
ASSQDGGMRYT
>TRBV5-1|TRBJ2-2
ASSLAEARELF
>TRBV2|TRBJ2-7
VSTEGTNSYEQY
>TRBV27|TRBJ1-4
ASTGQGDEKLF
>TRBV12-3/TRBV12-4|TRBJ1-3
ASTWQAHSGNTIY
>TRBV4-3|TRBJ2-1
ASSQDSVLNEQF
>TRBV27|TRBJ2-7
ASSPTSGFPYEQY
>TRBV5-5|TRBJ1-2
ASSANSGVSGLYGYT
>TRBV20-1|TRBJ2-1
SAGLAEGSFTEQF
>TRBV7-8|TRBJ1-6
ASISSGAGGFNSPLH
>TRBV12-3/TRBV12-4|TRBJ2-3
ASRDLTDTQY
>TRBV7-2|TRBJ2-7
ASSLRAPTYEQY
>TRBV7-2|TRBJ1-2
ASSLATGGSYNYGYT
>TRBV7-9|TRBJ2-7
ASSSRGQGLYEQY
>TRBV20-1|TRBJ2-5
SARGGGAFQETQY
>TRBV29-1|TRBJ2-3
SVPLTSGRADTQY
>TRBV5-5|TRBJ2-1
ASSLVANKQF
>TRBV7-3|TRBJ2-5
ASSRRGEETQY
>TRBV2|TRBJ2-3
ASSRDRAVTDTQY
>TRBV7-6|TRBJ2-1
ASSVSRDRVNEQF
>TRBV27|TRBJ2-2
ASSLIGANTGELF
>TRBV27|TRBJ2-5
ASSPRDSWARYQETQY
>TRBV12-3/TRBV12-4|TRBJ1-5
ASSRGGKGQPQH
>TRBV27|TRBJ1-1
ASSYNPGRNTEAF
>TRBV12-3/TRBV12-4|TRBJ1-2
ASSVTWNYGYT